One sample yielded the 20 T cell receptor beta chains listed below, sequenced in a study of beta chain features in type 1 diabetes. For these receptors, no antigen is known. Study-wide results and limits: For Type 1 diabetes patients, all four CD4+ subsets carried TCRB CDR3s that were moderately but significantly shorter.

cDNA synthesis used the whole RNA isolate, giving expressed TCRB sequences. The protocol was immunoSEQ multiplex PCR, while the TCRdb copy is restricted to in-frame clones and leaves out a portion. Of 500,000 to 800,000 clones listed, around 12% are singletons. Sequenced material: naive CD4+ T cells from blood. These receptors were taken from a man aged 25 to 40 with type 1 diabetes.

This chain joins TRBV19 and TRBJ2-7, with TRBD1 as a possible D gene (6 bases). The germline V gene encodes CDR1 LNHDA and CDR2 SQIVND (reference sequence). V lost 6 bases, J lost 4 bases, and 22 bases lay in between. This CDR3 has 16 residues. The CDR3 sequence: CASSEVTGATAYEQYF. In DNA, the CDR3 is TGTGCCAGTAGCGAGGTGACAGGCGCAACTGCTTACGAGCAGTACTTC. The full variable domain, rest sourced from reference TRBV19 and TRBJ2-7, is DGGITQSPKYLFRKEGQNVTLSCEQNLNHDAMYWYRQDPGQGLRLIYYSQIVNDFQKGDIAEGYSVSREKKESFPLTVTSAQKNPTAFYLCASSEVTGATAYEQYFGPGTRLTVT.

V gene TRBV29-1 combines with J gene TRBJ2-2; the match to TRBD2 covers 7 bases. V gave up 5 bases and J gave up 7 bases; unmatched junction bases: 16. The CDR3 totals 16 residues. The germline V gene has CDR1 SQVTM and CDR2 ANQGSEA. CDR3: CSVRIGWASGIGELFF. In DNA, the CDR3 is TGCAGCGTTCGCATCGGTTGGGCTAGCGGAATCGGGGAGCTGTTTTTT.

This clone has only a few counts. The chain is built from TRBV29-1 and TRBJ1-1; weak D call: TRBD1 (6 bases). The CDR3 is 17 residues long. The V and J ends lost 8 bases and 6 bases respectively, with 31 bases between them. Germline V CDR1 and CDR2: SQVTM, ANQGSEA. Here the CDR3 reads CSHRRPYKQGRDAEAFF. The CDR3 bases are TGCAGCCACCGACGGCCCTATAAACAGGGACGGGACGCTGAAGCTTTCTTT.

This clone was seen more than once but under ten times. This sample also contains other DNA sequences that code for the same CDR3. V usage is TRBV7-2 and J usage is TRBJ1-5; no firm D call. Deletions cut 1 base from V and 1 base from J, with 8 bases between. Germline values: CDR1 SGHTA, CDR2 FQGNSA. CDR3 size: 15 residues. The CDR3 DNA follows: TGTGCCAGCAGCTTAGGCGGACGGAGCAATCAGCCCCAGCATTTT. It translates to CASSLGGRSNQPQHF.

CDR3 region: CASSGQSNSYEQYF. In DNA, the CDR3 is TGTGCCAGCAGCGGACAGAGTAACTCCTACGAGCAGTACTTC. The V and J genes are TRBV27 and TRBJ2-7, with a weak D call TRBD1 (6 bases). This CDR3 is 14 amino acids long. V dropped 6 bases and J dropped 0 bases, with 12 bases sitting between them. CDR1 and CDR2 (germline): MNHEY, SMNVEV (reference sequence).

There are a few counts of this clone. CDR3 sequence (DNA): TGTGCCAGCAGCCCCGTTTCCGGGACAGCCATATCCTACGAGCAGTACTTC. It yields the protein CASSPVSGTAISYEQYF. The chain couples TRBV7-2 to TRBJ2-7; 7 bases agree with TRBD1. This CDR3 contains 17 residues. Germline CDR1 reads SGHTA; CDR2 reads FQGNSA. V lost 5 bases, J lost 1 base, and 14 bases stayed unmatched.

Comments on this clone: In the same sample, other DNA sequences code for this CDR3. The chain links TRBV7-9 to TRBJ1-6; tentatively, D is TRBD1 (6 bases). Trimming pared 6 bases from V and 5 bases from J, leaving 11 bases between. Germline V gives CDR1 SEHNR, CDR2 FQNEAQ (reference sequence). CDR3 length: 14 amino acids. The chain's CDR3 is CASRPTGDNSPLHF. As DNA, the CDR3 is TGTGCCAGCAGGCCGACAGGAGATAATTCACCCCTCCACTTT.

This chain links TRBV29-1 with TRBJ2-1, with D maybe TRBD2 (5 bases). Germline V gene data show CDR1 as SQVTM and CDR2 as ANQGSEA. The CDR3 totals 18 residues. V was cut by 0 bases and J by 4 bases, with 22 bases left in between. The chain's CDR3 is CSVEDDSRADPMYNEQFF. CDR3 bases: TGCAGCGTTGAAGATGATTCAAGAGCGGACCCTATGTACAATGAGCAGTTCTTC.

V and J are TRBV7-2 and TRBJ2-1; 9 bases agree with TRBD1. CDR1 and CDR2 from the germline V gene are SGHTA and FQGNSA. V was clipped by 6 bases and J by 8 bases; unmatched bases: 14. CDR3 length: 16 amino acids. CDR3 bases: TGTGCCAGCAGACCAAACAGGGGGCCGTCGCATGATGAGCAGTTCTTC. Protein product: CASRPNRGPSHDEQFF.

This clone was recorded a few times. The CDR3 DNA follows: TGTGCCAGCAGCGAACAGGGGACTAATGAAAAACTGTTTTTT. Amino acids: CASSEQGTNEKLFF. The rearrangement uses TRBV7-9 and TRBJ1-4, with 7 bases fitting TRBD1. J gave up 2 bases and V 5 bases, and 2 bases lay outside the gene matches. CDR3 length: 14 amino acids. In germline, CDR1 is SEHNR, CDR2 FQNEAQ (reference sequence).

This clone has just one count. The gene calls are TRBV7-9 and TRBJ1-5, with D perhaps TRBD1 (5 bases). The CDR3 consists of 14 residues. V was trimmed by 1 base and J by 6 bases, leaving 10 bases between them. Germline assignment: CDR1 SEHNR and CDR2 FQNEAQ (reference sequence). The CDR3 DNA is TGTGCCAGCAGCTTAGGAGGGGTCGGTCAGCCCCAGCATTTT. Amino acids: CASSLGGVGQPQHF.

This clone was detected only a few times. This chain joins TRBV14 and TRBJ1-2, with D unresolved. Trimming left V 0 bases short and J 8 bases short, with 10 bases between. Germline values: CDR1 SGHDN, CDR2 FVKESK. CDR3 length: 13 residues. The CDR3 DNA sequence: TGTGCCAGCAGCCAAGAACCCCTGGTGGGCTACACCTTC. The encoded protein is CASSQEPLVGYTF.

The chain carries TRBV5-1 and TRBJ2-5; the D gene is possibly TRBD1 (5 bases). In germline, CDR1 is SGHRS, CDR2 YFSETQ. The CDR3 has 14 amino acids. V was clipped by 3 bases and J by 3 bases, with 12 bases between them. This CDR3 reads CASSWQGFEETQYF. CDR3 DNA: TGCGCCAGCAGCTGGCAGGGTTTTGAAGAGACCCAGTACTTC.

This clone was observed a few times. The CDR3 sequence is CASSPPYEGTDTQYF. Written as DNA, the CDR3 is TGTGCCAGCTCACCACCTTACGAAGGCACAGATACGCAGTATTTT. V is TRBV18 and J is TRBJ2-3; unclear D gene. Trimming shortened V by 0 bases and J by 1 base, and 8 bases separated the two germline ends. The CDR3 runs 15 residues. Germline V lookup: CDR1 KGHSH, CDR2 LQKENI.

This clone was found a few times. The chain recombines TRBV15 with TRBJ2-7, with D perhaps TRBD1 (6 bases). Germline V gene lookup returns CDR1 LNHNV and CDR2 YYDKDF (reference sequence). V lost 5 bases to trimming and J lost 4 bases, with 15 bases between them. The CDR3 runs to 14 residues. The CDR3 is CATSAYREGYEQYF. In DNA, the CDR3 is TGTGCCACCAGCGCATACAGGGAAGGTTACGAGCAGTACTTC.

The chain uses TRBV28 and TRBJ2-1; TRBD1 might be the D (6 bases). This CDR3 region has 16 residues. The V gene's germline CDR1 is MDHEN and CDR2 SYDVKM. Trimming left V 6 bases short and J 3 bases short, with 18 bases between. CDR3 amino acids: CASRSSDSWGYNEQFF. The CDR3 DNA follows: TGTGCCAGCAGATCCTCGGACAGTTGGGGCTACAATGAGCAGTTCTTC.

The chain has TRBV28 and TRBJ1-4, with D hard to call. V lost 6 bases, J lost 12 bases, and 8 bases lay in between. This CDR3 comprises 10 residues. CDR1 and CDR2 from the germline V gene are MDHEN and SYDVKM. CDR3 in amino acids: CASRAQELFF. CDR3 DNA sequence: TGTGCCAGCAGAGCCCAAGAACTGTTTTTT.

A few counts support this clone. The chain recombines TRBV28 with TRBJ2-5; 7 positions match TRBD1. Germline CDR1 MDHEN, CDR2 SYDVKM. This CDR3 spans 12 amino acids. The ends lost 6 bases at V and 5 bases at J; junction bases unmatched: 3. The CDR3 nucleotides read TGTGCCAGCAGACAGGGGACGGAGACCCAGTACTTC. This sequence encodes CASRQGTETQYF.

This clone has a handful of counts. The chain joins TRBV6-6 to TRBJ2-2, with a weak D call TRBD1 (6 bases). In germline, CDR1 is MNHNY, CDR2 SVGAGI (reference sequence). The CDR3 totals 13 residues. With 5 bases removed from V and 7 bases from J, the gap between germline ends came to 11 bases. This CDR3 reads CASSKQGYGELFF. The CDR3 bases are TGTGCCAGCAGTAAACAGGGTTACGGGGAGCTGTTTTTT.

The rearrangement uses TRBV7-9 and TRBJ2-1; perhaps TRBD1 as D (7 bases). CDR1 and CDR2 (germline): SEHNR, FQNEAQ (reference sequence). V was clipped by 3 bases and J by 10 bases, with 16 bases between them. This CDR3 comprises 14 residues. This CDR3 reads CASSFYTGEEEQFF. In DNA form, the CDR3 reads TGTGCCAGCAGCTTCTATACAGGGGAGGAAGAGCAGTTCTTC.